What follows describes a single TCR beta chain. Libraries were prepared by immunoSEQ multiplex PCR; TCRdb keeps only in-frame clonotypes and omits some of them. The sample records 100,000 or so clones, about 89% being singletons. This record belongs to a study of blood T cell repertoires in COVID-19. Study-wide background: Sample material is recorded as cDNA or gDNA derived from T cells, B-cell-depleted T cells, or PBMCs.

CDR3 length equals 14 residues. Germline-derived CDR1 and CDR2 are SGHAT and FQNNGV. J lost 6 bases, V lost 6 bases, and 5 bases had no gene match. The sequencing input was peripheral blood. The source is a woman aged 25 to 39 with acute or convalescent COVID-19. This chain connects TRBV11-2 to TRBJ2-2; 9 positions match TRBD2. CDR3 DNA: TGTGCCAGCAGGTTTGGCGGGGGGGCCGGGGAGCTGTTTTTT. Amino acid sequence: CASRFGGGAGELFF. The entire variable domain, with the rest obtained from reference TRBV11-2 and TRBJ2-2, is as follows: EAGVAQSPRYKIIEKRQSVAFWCNPISGHATLYWYQQILGQGPKLLIQFQNNGVVDDSQLPKDRFSAERLKGVDSTLKIQPAKLEDSAVYLCASRFGGGAGELFFGEGSRLTVL.